The rows below give T cell receptor beta chains drawn from one sample of a study of cytomegalovirus exposure and HLA in healthy donors. The assay was immunoSEQ multiplex PCR, and TCRdb's table has in-frame clones only and misses some. The sample lists 130,000 or so clones, just under 75% occurring once. The sample taken for sequencing was PBMCs. All receptors come from a man in his forties in good health and CMV-seropositive. The conserved cysteine and the conserved F or W are not part of the CDR3 here. The size of a clone is reported for some rows only, either as once, few or many, or as a class for expanded clones.

>TRBJ2-7|TRBV11-2|few
ASSLDGAGPYEQY
>TRBJ2-3|TRBV5-4|NA
ASSPGLAGGPIDTQY
>TRBJ1-5|TRBV27|NA
ASSPNSNNQPQH
>TRBJ2-1|TRBV5-1|NA
ASSLVGEIHEQF
>TRBJ1-5|TRBV6-5|NA
ASGQKQPQH
>TRBJ2-7|TRBV5-4|once
ASSLGQDSSYEQY
>NA|TRBV28|NA
ASSLGLLSYEQY
>TRBJ2-2|TRBV11-2|NA
ASSLEGTGLENTGELF
>TRBJ2-1|TRBV5-1|NA
ASSSWASGSSYNEQF
>TRBJ2-7|TRBV5-1|NA
ASSLGQRRSAEQY
>TRBJ2-5|TRBV6-1|once
ASSEDPASGRALIRETQY